This TCR beta chain was observed in a study of early T cells in non-severe SARS-CoV-2 infection. Study as a whole: Sequencing of unsorted whole blood was done on bulk RNA, leaving chains unpaired. Regarding the study as a whole: Matching results from VDJdb favored anti-spike CD8 responses, leaving private and CD4 specificities undetected.

TCRdb itself ran the 5' RACE reads through MiXCR, one entry per CDR3 protein. The table records tens of thousands of distinct CDR3 sequences, around an eighth of them present only once. This clonotype was counted a few times. Antigen: not known. The receptor was derived from an adult who was a healthcare worker with PCR-confirmed SARS-CoV-2 infection or an uninfected control (not recorded which). Sequencing used whole blood.

This chain's CDR3 is CASRGQRSQPQHF. As DNA, the CDR3 is TGTGCCAGCAGGGGACAACGGAGTCAGCCCCAGCATTTT. The rearrangement joins TRBV2 to TRBJ1-5, with D perhaps TRBD1 (6 bases). In germline, CDR1 is SNHLY, CDR2 FYNNEI. This CDR3 has 13 amino acids. Trimming removed 6 bases at V and 6 bases at J, with 12 bases between.